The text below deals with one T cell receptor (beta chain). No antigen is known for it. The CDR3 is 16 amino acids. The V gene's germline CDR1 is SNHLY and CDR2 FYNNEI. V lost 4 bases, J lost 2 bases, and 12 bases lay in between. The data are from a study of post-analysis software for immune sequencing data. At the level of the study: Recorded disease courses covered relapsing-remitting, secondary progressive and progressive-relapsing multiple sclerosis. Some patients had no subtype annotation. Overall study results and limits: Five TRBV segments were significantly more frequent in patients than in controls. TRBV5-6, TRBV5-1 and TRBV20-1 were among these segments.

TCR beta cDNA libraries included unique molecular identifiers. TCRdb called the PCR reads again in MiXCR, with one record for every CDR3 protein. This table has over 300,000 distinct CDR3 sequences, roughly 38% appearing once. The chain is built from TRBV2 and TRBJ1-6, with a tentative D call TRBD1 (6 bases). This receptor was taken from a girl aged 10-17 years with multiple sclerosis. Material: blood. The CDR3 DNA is TGTGCCAGCAGTGGGGCCAGGGGTACCTATAATTCACCCCTCCACTTT. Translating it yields CASSGARGTYNSPLHF.